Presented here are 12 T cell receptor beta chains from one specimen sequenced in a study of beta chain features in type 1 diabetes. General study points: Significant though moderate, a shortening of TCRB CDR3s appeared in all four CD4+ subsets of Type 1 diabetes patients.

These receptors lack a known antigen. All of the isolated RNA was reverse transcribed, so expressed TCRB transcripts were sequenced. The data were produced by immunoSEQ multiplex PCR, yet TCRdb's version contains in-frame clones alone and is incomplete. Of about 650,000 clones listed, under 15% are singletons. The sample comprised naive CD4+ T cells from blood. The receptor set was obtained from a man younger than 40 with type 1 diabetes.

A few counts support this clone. The CDR3 nucleotides read TGTGCCAGCAGGTCACAGGCGTTATCCTACGAGCAGTACTTC. It yields the protein CASRSQALSYEQYF. This chain joins TRBV6-5 and TRBJ2-7, with D possibly being TRBD1 (5 bases). Germline loops: CDR1 MNHEY, CDR2 SVGAGI. The CDR3 runs 14 residues. Trimming shortened V by 6 bases and J by 1 base, and 13 bases separated the two germline ends.

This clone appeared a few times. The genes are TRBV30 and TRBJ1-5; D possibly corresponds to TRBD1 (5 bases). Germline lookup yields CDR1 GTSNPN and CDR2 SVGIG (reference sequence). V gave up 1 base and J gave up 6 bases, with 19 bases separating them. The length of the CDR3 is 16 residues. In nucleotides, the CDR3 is TGTGCCTGGAGTGAAGGTCCTCAGGGCTCTGGTCAGCCCCAGCATTTT. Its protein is CAWSEGPQGSGQPQHF.

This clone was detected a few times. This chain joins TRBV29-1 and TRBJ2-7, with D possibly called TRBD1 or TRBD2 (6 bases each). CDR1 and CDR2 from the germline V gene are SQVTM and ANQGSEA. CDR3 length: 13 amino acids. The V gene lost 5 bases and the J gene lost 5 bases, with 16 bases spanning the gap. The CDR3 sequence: CSVRQQGGDEQYF. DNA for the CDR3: TGCAGCGTTCGGCAACAGGGCGGGGACGAGCAGTACTTC.

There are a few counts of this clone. CDR3 DNA sequence: TGTGCCAGCAGCTTAGCAGGCAAACCCGGCGGTGAGCAGTTCTTC. Translating it yields CASSLAGKPGGEQFF. V usage is TRBV13 and J usage is TRBJ2-1; D is unclear. The CDR3 sequence is 15 residues long. V lost 1 base and J lost 9, with 16 bases in between. Germline V gene data show CDR1 as PRHDT and CDR2 as FYEKMQ (reference sequence).

CDR3 in DNA: TGTGCCAGCAGTTTATCGGGTAATGAGCAGTTCTTC. Amino acids: CASSLSGNEQFF. J is TRBJ2-1 and V is TRBV28; D is unclear. Per the germline V gene, CDR1 is MDHEN and CDR2 is SYDVKM. V was shortened by 1 base and J by 7 bases, with 5 bases between the two germline ends. The CDR3 is 12 amino acids. Full variable domain (remainder filled in from reference TRBV28 and TRBJ2-1): DVKVTQSSRYLVKRTGEKVFLECVQDMDHENMFWYRQDPGLGLRLIYFSYDVKMKEKGDIPEGYSVSREKKERFSLILESASTNQTSMYLCASSLSGNEQFFGPGTRLTVL.

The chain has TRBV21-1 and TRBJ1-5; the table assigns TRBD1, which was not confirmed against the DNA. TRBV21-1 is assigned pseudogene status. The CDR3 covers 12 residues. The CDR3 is CARRQGAQPQHF. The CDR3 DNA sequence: TGTGCCCGGCGACAGGGGGCCCAGCCCCAGCATTTT.

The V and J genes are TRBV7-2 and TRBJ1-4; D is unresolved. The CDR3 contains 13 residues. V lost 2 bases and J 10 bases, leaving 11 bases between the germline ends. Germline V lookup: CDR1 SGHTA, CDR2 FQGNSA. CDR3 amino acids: CASSLRRQAKLFF. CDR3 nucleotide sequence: TGTGCCAGCAGCTTAAGGAGGCAAGCAAAACTGTTTTTT.

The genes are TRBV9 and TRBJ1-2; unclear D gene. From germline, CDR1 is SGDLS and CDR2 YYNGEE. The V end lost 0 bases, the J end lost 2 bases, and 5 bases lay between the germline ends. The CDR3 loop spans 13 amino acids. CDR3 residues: CASSVDENYGYTF. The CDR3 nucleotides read TGTGCCAGCAGCGTAGACGAAAACTATGGCTACACCTTC.

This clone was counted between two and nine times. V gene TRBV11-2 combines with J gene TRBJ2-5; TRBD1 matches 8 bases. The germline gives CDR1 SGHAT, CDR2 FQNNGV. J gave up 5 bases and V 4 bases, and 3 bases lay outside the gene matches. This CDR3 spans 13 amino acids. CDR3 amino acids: CASSSDRGETQYF. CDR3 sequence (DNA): TGTGCCAGCAGCTCTGACAGGGGCGAGACCCAGTACTTC.

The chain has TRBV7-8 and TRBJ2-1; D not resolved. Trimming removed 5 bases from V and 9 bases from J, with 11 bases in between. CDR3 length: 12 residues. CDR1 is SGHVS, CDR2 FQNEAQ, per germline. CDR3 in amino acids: CASSLRASEQFF. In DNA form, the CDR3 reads TGTGCCAGCAGCCTAAGGGCGAGTGAGCAGTTCTTC. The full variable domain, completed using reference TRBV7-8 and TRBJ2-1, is GAGVSQSPRYKVAKRGQDVALRCDPISGHVSLFWYQQALGQGPEFLTYFQNEAQLDKSGLPSDRFFAERPEGSVSTLKIQRTQQEDSAVYLCASSLRASEQFFGPGTRLTVL.

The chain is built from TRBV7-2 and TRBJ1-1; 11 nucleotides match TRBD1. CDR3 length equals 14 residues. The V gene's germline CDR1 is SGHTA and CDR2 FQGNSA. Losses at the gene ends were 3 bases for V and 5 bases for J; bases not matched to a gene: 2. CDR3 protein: CASSFGTGGTEAFF. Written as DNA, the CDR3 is TGTGCCAGCAGCTTTGGGACAGGGGGGACTGAAGCTTTCTTT.

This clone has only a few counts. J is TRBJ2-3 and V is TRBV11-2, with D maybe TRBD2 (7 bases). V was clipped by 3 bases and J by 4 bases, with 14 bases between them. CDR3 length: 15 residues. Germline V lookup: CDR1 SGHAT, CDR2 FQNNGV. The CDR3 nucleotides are TGTGCCAGCAGCTTTAGGGGGGGCAACTCAGATACGCAGTATTTT. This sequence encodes CASSFRGGNSDTQYF.